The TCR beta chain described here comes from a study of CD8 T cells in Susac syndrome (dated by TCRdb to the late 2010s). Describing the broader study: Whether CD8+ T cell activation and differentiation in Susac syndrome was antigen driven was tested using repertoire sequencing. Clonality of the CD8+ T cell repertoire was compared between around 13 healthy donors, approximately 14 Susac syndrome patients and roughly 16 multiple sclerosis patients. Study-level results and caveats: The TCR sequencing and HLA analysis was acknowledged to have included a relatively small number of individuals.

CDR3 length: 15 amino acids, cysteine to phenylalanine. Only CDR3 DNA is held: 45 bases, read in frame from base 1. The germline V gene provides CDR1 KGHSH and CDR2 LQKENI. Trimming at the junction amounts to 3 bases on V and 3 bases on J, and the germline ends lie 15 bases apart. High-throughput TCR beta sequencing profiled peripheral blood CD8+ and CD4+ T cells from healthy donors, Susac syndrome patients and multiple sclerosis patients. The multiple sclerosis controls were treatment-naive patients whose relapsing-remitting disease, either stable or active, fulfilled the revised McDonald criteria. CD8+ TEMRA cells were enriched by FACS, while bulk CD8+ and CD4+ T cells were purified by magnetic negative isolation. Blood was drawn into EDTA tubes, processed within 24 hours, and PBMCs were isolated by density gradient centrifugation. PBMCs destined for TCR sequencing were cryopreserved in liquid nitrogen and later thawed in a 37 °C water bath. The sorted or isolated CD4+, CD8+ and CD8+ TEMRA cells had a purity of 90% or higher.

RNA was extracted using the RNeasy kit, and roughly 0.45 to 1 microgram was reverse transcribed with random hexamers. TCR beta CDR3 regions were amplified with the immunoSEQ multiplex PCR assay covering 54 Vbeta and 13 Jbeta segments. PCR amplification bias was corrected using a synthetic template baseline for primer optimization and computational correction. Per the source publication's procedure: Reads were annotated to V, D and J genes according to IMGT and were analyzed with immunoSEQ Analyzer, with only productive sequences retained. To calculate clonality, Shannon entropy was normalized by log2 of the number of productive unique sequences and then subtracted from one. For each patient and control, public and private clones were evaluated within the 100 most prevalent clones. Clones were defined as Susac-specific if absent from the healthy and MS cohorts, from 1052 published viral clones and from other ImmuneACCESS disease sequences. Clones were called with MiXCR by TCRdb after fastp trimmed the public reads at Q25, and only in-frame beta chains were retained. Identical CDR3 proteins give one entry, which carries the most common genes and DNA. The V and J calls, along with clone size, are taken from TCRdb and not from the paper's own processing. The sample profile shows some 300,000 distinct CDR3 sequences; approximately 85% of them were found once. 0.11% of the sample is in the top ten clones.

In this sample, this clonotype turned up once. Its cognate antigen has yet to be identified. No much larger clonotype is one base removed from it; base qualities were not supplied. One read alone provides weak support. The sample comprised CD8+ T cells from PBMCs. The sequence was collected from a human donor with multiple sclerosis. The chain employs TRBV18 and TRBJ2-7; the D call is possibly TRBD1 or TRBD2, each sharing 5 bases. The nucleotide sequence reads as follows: TGTGCCAGCTCACCTCAGCCAGGGCGGGTCTACGAGCAGTACTTC. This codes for CASSPQPGRVYEQYF.